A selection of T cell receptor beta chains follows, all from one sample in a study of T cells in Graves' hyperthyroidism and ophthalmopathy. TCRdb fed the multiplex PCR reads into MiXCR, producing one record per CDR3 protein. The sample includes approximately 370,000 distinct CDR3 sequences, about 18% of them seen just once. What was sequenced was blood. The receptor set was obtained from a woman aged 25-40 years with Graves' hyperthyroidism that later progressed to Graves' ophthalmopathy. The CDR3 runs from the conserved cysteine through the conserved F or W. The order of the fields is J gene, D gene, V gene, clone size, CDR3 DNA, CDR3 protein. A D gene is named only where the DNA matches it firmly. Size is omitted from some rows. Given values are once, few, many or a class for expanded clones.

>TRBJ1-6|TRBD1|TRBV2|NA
TGTGCCAGCACAGAAGGGGGACAGAATAATTCACCCCTCCACTTT
CASTEGGQNNSPLHF
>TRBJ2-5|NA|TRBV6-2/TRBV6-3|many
TGTGCCAGCAGTTACCTCGACAGAGGGCGTGGGGAGACCCAGTACTTC
CASSYLDRGRGETQYF
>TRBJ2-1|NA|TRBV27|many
TGTGCCAGCAGAAGGGACACCTTTACCAATGAGCAGTTCTTC
CASRRDTFTNEQFF
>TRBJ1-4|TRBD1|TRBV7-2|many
TGTGCCAGCAAACAGGGGACTAATGAAAAACTGTTTTTT
CASKQGTNEKLFF
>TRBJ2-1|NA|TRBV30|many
TGTGCCTGGAGTGGAAATAACAATGAGCAGTTCTTC
CAWSGNNNEQFF
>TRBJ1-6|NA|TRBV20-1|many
TGCAGTGCTAGAGTACAGGATAATTCACCCCTCCACTTT
CSARVQDNSPLHF
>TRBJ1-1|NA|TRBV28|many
TGTGCCAGCAGTTTAGTTACAGTCATGAACACTGAAGCTTTCTTT
CASSLVTVMNTEAFF
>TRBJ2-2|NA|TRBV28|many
TGTGCCAGCAGCCACCAGTCCACCGGGGAGCTGTTTTTT
CASSHQSTGELFF
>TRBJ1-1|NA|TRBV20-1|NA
TGCAGTGCTAGAGAGGGGGGCGCGGGCACTGAAGCTTTCTTT
CSAREGGAGTEAFF
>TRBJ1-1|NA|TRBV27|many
TGTGCCAGCAGCCCTGGACACTTGAACACTGAAGCTTTCTTT
CASSPGHLNTEAFF
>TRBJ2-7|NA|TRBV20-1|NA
TGCAGTGCTAGAGATTTCCAGGGTGACTACGAGCAGTACTTC
CSARDFQGDYEQYF
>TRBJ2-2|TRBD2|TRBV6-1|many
TGTGCCAGCAGTTCAACGACTAGCGGGGGGGCCGGGCTGTTTTTT
CASSSTTSGGAGLFF
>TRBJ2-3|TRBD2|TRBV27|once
TGTGCCAGCAGTTTTCCCGGGGGGACGCAGTATTTT
CASSFPGGTQYF
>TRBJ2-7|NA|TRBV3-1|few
TGTGCCAGCAGCCAAGAACGCTCTCAGGGACGCGAGCAGTACTTC
CASSQERSQGREQYF
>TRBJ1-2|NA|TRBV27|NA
TGTGCCAGCAGTTTTGGAATAAACTATGGCTACACCTTC
CASSFGINYGYTF
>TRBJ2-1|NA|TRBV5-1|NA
TGCGCCAGCAGCTTACCTGAGCCCTACAATGAGCAGTTCTTC
CASSLPEPYNEQFF
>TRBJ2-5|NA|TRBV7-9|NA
TGTGCCAGCAGCTGGCAGGGAGAAGGCCAAGAGACCCAGTACTTC
CASSWQGEGQETQYF
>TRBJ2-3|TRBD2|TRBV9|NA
TGTGCCAGCAGCATGGGGACTAGCGGGAGATCGGGGGCAGATACGCAGTATTTT
CASSMGTSGRSGADTQYF
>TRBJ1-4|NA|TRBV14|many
TGTGCCAGCAGCCCCATCTGGGCAGACTCTCCAAGTGAAAAACTGTTTTTT
CASSPIWADSPSEKLFF
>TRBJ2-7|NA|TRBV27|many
TGTGCCACCGAGGGCCCGAACCACGAGCAGTACTTC
CATEGPNHEQYF
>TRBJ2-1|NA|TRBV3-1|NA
TGTGCCAGCAGCCAATATGTCGGGGGTGGGAATGAGCAGTTCTTC
CASSQYVGGGNEQFF
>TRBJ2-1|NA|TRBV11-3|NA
TGTGCCAGCAGCTCCACCAATGAGCAGTTCTTC
CASSSTNEQFF
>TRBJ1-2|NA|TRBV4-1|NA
TGCGCCAGCTGCCAAGGCGGAGGGGGGCCGGGCTACACCTTC
CASCQGGGGPGYTF
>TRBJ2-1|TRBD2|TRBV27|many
TGTGCCAGCAGTGGGACTAGCGGGAGTAGTTCGCCCTACAATGAGCAGTTCTTC
CASSGTSGSSSPYNEQFF
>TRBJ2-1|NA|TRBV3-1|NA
TGTGCCAGCAGCCAGGGGTTATTTCGGCTCTTC
CASSQGLFRLF
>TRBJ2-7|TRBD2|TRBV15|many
TGTGCCACCAGCAGGGAGCCCGGGGGGGCCTACGAGCAGTACTTC
CATSREPGGAYEQYF
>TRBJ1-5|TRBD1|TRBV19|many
TGTGCCAGTACTCTGAGACAGGGCAAGGGCAATCAGCCCCAGCATTTT
CASTLRQGKGNQPQHF
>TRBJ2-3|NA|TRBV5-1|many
TGCGCCAGCAGCTTGGCCAAAGGCGGAGAACACACAGATACGCAGTATTTT
CASSLAKGGEHTDTQYF
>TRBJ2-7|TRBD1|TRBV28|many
TGTGCCAGCAGTTTACGGCCAGGGGGCGTTGGTTACGAGCAGTACTTC
CASSLRPGGVGYEQYF
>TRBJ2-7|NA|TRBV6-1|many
TGTGCCAGCAGTACCCCGACAGCGATCTACGAGCAGTACTTC
CASSTPTAIYEQYF
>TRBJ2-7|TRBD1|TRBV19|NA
TGTGCCAGTAGTCGTCAGGGGGCCTTGAACTCCTACGAGCAGTACTTC
CASSRQGALNSYEQYF
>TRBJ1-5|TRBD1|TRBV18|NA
TGTGCCAGCTCAGTAGCGACAGGGGTGGATAGCAATCAGCCCCAGCATTTT
CASSVATGVDSNQPQHF
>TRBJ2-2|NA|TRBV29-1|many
TGCAGCGTTCAGGGATCTGACGGGGAGCTGTTTTTT
CSVQGSDGELFF
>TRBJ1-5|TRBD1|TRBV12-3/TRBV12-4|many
TGTGCCAGCAGTTTTGGGTCCAGGGGGCTTGGTCAGCCCCAGCATTTT
CASSFGSRGLGQPQHF
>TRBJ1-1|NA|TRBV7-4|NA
TGTGCCAGCAGCTGGCTGAATAACACTGAAGCTTTCTTT
CASSWLNNTEAFF
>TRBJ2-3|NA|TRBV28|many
TGTGCCAGCAGCGTTTATCTGGCAGGTAGCACAGATACGCAGTATTTT
CASSVYLAGSTDTQYF
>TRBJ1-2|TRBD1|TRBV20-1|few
TGCAGTGCTACCCGAGGGGGACAGCTTTACTATGGCTACACCTTC
CSATRGGQLYYGYTF
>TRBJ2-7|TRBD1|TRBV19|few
TGTGCCTCCGGACAGGGACTTACCTACGAGCAGTACTTC
CASGQGLTYEQYF
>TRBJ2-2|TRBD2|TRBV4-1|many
TGCGCCAGCAGCTCCCGACTAGCGGGAGGAGGCACCGGGGAGCTGTTTTTT
CASSSRLAGGGTGELFF
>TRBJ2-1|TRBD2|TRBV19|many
TGTGCCAGTACGGGACTAGCGGACTCCTACAATGAGCAGTTCTTC
CASTGLADSYNEQFF
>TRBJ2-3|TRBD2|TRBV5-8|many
TGTGCCAGCAGCTTGGACGAAGCGGGAGATTCAGATACGCAGTATTTT
CASSLDEAGDSDTQYF
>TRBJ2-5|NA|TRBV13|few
TGTGCCAGCAGCGGGACGCCAGACTCGCCCGCCTACCAAGAGACCCAGTACTTC
CASSGTPDSPAYQETQYF
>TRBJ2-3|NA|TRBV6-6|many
TGTGCCAGCAGTTACTCTATGGGGACAGATACGCAGTATTTT
CASSYSMGTDTQYF
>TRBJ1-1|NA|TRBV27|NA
TGTGCCAGCAGTTTAGGGGCGGCCACTGAAGCTTTCTTT
CASSLGAATEAFF
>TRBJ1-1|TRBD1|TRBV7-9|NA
TGTGCCAGCGTCGGGGAGGGGGCAAACACTGAAGCTTTCTTT
CASVGEGANTEAFF